Below, 27 T cell receptor beta chains from the same sample are listed, as sequenced in a study of T cell repertoires in ileal Crohn's disease. Method: immunoSEQ multiplex PCR; TCRdb's copy keeps in-frame clones and lacks some. This sample has 15,000 to 20,000 clones, with roughly two thirds found just once. Sample: ileal tissue. The receptors shown here come from an adult with Crohn's disease.

The sample holds one count of this clone. The junction differs from germline at one of its ends, possibly a read error. Other DNA sequences in the sample encode the same CDR3. The chain joins TRBV28 to TRBJ1-6, with 9 bases identical to TRBD1. This CDR3 spans 16 amino acids. Germline V CDR1 and CDR2: MDHEN, SYDVKM. The CDR3 bases are TGTGCCAGCGAGGGGACAGGGTCCTTATATAATTCCCCCCTCCACTTT. Translating gives CASEGTGSLYNSPLHF. The full variable domain, in which reference TRBV28 and TRBJ1-6 provide the parts outside the CDR3, is DVKVTQSSRYLVKRTGEKVFLECVQDMDHENMFWYRQDPGLGLRLIYFSYDVKMKEKGDIPEGYSVSREKKERFSLILESASTNQTSMYLCASEGTGSLYNSPLHFGNGTRLTVT.

A few counts support this clone. The chain recombines TRBV10-3 with TRBJ2-6; the D gene is possibly TRBD2 (6 bases). CDR3 length: 19 amino acids. Germline-derived CDR1 and CDR2 are ENHRY and SYGVKD. The V gene lost 0 bases and the J gene lost 1 base, with 16 bases spanning the gap. The CDR3 here is CAISESVEGLTSGANVLTF. In DNA, the CDR3 is TGTGCCATCAGTGAGTCGGTGGAGGGGTTAACTTCTGGGGCCAACGTCCTGACTTTC.

CDR3 loop: CASSFGTPNTGELFF. The CDR3 DNA follows: TGTGCCAGCAGCTTCGGGACACCGAACACCGGGGAGCTGTTTTTT. The chain links TRBV7-3 to TRBJ2-2; the D gene is possibly TRBD1 (6 bases). V was trimmed by 3 bases and J by 0 bases, leaving 8 bases between them. CDR3 size: 15 residues. Germline V gives CDR1 SGHTA, CDR2 FQGTGA.

This sequence joins TRBV4-2 and TRBJ1-2; 7 bases are a match to TRBD1. Germline assignment: CDR1 LGHNA and CDR2 YNFKEQ. The CDR3 contains 15 residues. V lost 4 bases and J lost 2; bases outside the gene matches: 7. DNA of the CDR3: TGTGCCAGCAGCCGATTACCGGGACAGAACTATGGCTACACCTTC. Its protein is CASSRLPGQNYGYTF.

The gene calls are TRBV11-3 and TRBJ1-3; D is uncertain. The V end was cut by 2 bases, the J end by 0 bases, with 8 bases between. The germline V gene encodes CDR1 SGHNT and CDR2 YENEEA. CDR3 size: 15 residues. In DNA form, the CDR3 reads TGTGCCAGCAGCTTACTACTTACCTCTGGAAACACCATATATTTT. As protein: CASSLLLTSGNTIYF.

The rearrangement joins TRBV6-1 to TRBJ1-2, with D perhaps matching TRBD1 (5 bases). The ends were cut back, 3 bases at V and 2 bases at J, with 13 bases in the middle. Germline assignment: CDR1 MNHNS and CDR2 SASEGT. CDR3 size: 15 residues. CDR3 loop: CASSEAPGLNYGYTF. Here the CDR3 DNA reads TGTGCCAGCAGTGAGGCGCCAGGGTTAAACTATGGCTACACCTTC.

This clone turned up a few times. The chain combines TRBV27 with TRBJ2-3, with a tentative D call TRBD2 (5 bases). Germline loops: CDR1 MNHEY, CDR2 SMNVEV (reference sequence). The CDR3 is 16 amino acids. Between the trimmed V and J ends, which lost 1 base and 0 bases, there was a span of 11 bases. The CDR3 protein is CASSLFGAVSTDTQYF. DNA of the CDR3: TGTGCCAGCAGTTTATTCGGAGCGGTTAGCACAGATACGCAGTATTTT.

This clone was seen more than once but under ten times. The chain has TRBV6-4 and TRBJ1-6; maybe TRBD1 (6 bases). The CDR3 length is 15 residues. The V gene lost 6 bases and the J gene lost 7 bases, with 16 bases spanning the gap. From germline, CDR1 is MRHNA and CDR2 SNTAGT. CDR3 bases: TGTGCCAGCAGGGGGGCATTTAGGGCAAATTCACCCCTCCACTTT. This sequence encodes CASRGAFRANSPLHF.

This clone was seen a single time. The chain couples TRBV6-5 to TRBJ2-3; a possible D gene is TRBD2 (6 bases). The CDR3 runs to 15 residues. V dropped 7 bases and J dropped 10 bases, with 24 bases sitting between them. Germline CDR1 and CDR2: MNHEY and SVGAGI. This CDR3 reads CASKSASGGVTSQYF. The CDR3 coding sequence is TGTGCCAGCAAATCCGCCTCTGGCGGGGTAACCTCGCAGTATTTT.

As regards this clone: At one of its ends the junction is not consistent with the germline gene, which may arise from a read error. The chain is built from TRBV7-7 and TRBJ2-3, with TRBD2 as a possible D gene (5 bases). The CDR3 length is 15 residues. In germline, CDR1 is SSHAT, CDR2 FNYEAQ (reference sequence). CDR3 amino acids: CASSLGVSGTDTQYF. The CDR3 DNA follows: TGTGCTAGCAGCTTAGGAGTTAGCGGCACAGATACGCAGTATTTT. Complete variable domain (other parts from reference TRBV7-7 and TRBJ2-3): GAGVSQSPRYKVTKRGQDVTLRCDPISSHATLYWYQQALGQGPEFLTYFNYEAQPDKSGLPSDRFSAERPEGSISTLTIQRTEQRDSAMYRCASSLGVSGTDTQYFGPGTRLTVL.

The gene calls are TRBV11-2 and TRBJ1-1; a weak D match, TRBD1 (6 bases). V shed 6 bases and J shed 0 bases, with 14 bases lying between them. This CDR3 is 15 amino acids long. Germline V gene sequence: CDR1 SGHAT, CDR2 FQNNGV. CDR3: CASRDSNRVNTEAFF. The CDR3 nucleotides are TGTGCCAGCAGGGACAGTAACCGAGTGAACACTGAAGCTTTCTTT. Filled out from reference TRBV11-2 and TRBJ1-1, the complete variable domain reads EAGVAQSPRYKIIEKRQSVAFWCNPISGHATLYWYQQILGQGPKLLIQFQNNGVVDDSQLPKDRFSAERLKGVDSTLKIQPAKLEDSAVYLCASRDSNRVNTEAFFGQGTRLTVV.

V and J are TRBV18 and TRBJ1-1; weak D call: TRBD1 (6 bases). CDR3 size: 15 residues. CDR1 and CDR2 from the germline V gene are KGHSH and LQKENI. Trimming took 3 bases from V and 7 from J, leaving 18 bases between them. The CDR3 spells CASSPVPTGPYEAFF. CDR3 DNA sequence: TGTGCCAGCTCACCGGTTCCAACAGGGCCCTATGAAGCTTTCTTT.

This clone was found once. The chain links TRBV7-9 to TRBJ1-4, with 9 bases fitting TRBD1. Germline values: CDR1 SEHNR, CDR2 FQNEAQ (reference sequence). This CDR3 comprises 15 residues. V lost 4 bases and J lost 7; bases outside the gene matches: 7. CDR3: CASSSGTGGVEKLFF. The CDR3 DNA follows: TGTGCCAGCAGCTCAGGCACAGGGGGCGTTGAAAAACTGTTTTTT.

This clone has a handful of counts. The J gene is TRBJ1-3, the V gene TRBV5-1, with 8 bases that match TRBD1. The V gene's germline CDR1 is SGHRS and CDR2 YFSETQ. The CDR3 totals 15 residues. V shed 7 bases, J shed 2 bases, and the junction held 8 bases outside the gene matches. The DNA for the CDR3 is TGCGCCAGCCGCCCGCAGGGGGCAGCTGGAAACACCATATATTTT. This codes for CASRPQGAAGNTIYF.

A remark on this clone: The sample carries other DNA sequences with the same CDR3. CDR3 residues: CSVEGGQGNTDTQYF. DNA for the CDR3: TGCAGCGTTGAAGGGGGACAGGGGAACACAGATACGCAGTATTTT. The rearrangement joins TRBV29-1 to TRBJ2-3; 10 positions agree with TRBD1. The CDR3 has 15 residues. Germline V CDR1 and CDR2: SQVTM, ANQGSEA. V lost 1 base and J lost 2; bases outside the gene matches: 3.

There are a few counts of this clone. This sequence joins TRBV19 and TRBJ2-3; 9 bases map to TRBD1. CDR1 and CDR2 from the germline V gene are LNHDA and SQIVND (reference sequence). The ends lost 4 bases at V and 6 bases at J; junction bases unmatched: 11. CDR3 size: 16 residues. The DNA of the CDR3 is TGTGCCAGTAGTACGCGCTCACAGGGGGCTGCGGATACGCAGTATTTT. It translates to CASSTRSQGAADTQYF.

The chain joins TRBV9 to TRBJ2-1, with 8 bases lining up with TRBD1. The CDR3 totals 16 residues. V lost 0 bases to trimming and J lost 4 bases; unmatched junction nucleotides: 6. The germline V gene has CDR1 SGDLS and CDR2 YYNGEE. The CDR3 here is CASSVVGTGIYNEQFF. CDR3 in DNA: TGTGCCAGCAGCGTAGTAGGGACAGGAATTTACAATGAGCAGTTCTTC.

In this sample, this clone turned up once. The chain has TRBV5-6 and TRBJ1-1; 8 bases are a match to TRBD1. The CDR3 spans 14 residues. Per the germline V gene, CDR1 is SGHDT and CDR2 is YYEEEE. The ends lost 3 bases at V and 9 bases at J; junction bases unmatched: 10. The DNA for the CDR3 is TGTGCCAGCAGCTCCCCCGGGACAGGAAGCAAAGCTTTCTTT. Translating it yields CASSSPGTGSKAFF.

The J gene is TRBJ2-7, the V gene TRBV4-2, with 7 bases lining up with TRBD1. The J segment lost 1 base and the V segment lost 1 base, leaving 7 bases of the junction unmatched. The germline CDR1 and CDR2 sequences are LGHNA and YNFKEQ. The CDR3 length is 16 residues. CDR3 residues: CASSQGQGERSYEQYF. CDR3 coding DNA: TGTGCCAGCAGCCAAGGTCAGGGGGAGCGATCCTACGAGCAGTACTTC.

This chain links TRBV27 with TRBJ2-7, with unresolved D. The V end lost 2 bases, the J end lost 1 base, and 12 bases lay between the germline ends. Germline CDR1 reads MNHEY; CDR2 reads SMNVEV (reference sequence). The CDR3 loop spans 15 amino acids. As DNA, the CDR3 is TGTGCCAGCAGTTTAACGTCTACCCTTTCCTACGAGCAGTACTTC. Translated, it gives CASSLTSTLSYEQYF.

This chain uses TRBV6-5 with TRBJ1-1; no reliable D call. Germline CDR1 reads MNHEY; CDR2 reads SVGAGI. The CDR3 covers 13 residues. Trimming cost V 3 bases and J 8 bases, with 13 bases left between them. The CDR3 DNA sequence: TGTGCCAGCAGTTATTTGGTACGAGGCGAAGCTTTCTTT. This gives the protein CASSYLVRGEAFF.

The chain links TRBV6-4 to TRBJ2-3; 8 nucleotides match TRBD2. Germline V gives CDR1 MRHNA, CDR2 SNTAGT. The ends lost 5 bases at V and 5 bases at J; junction bases unmatched: 3. The CDR3 loop spans 13 amino acids. The CDR3 sequence: CASSRGGQDTQYF. The CDR3 region has the DNA TGTGCCAGCAGTCGGGGGGGCCAAGATACGCAGTATTTT.

Details on this clone: Other nucleotide sequences from this sample produce the same CDR3. The gene calls are TRBV5-1 and TRBJ1-2; D is undetermined. CDR3 length equals 13 residues. Trimming pared 2 bases from V and 1 base from J, leaving 6 bases between. Germline V gene lookup returns CDR1 SGHRS and CDR2 YFSETQ. The CDR3 nucleotides read TGCGCCAGCAGCTTCGGGGATAACTATGGCTACACCTTC. Its translation: CASSFGDNYGYTF.

The CDR3 loop reads CATGGRGRLGGYGYTF. DNA for the CDR3: TGTGCCACCGGGGGCAGGGGGCGTTTGGGGGGCTATGGCTACACCTTC. V usage is TRBV2 and J usage is TRBJ1-2; the match to TRBD1 covers 8 bases. Germline lookup yields CDR1 SNHLY and CDR2 FYNNEI. The CDR3 totals 16 residues. The J segment lost 4 bases and the V segment lost 10 bases, leaving 17 bases of the junction unmatched.

This clone has a handful of counts. This chain uses TRBV5-8 with TRBJ1-4; TRBD1 matches 7 bases. This CDR3 is 14 amino acids long. Losses at the gene ends were 1 base for V and 7 bases for J; bases not matched to a gene: 4. The germline gives CDR1 SGHTS, CDR2 YDEGEE. The CDR3 nucleotides are TGTGCCAGCAGCTTGCGCCAGGGGGGTGAAAAACTGTTTTTT. Its translation: CASSLRQGGEKLFF.

The rearrangement uses TRBV11-2 and TRBJ1-1; TRBD1 is a possible D gene (6 bases). The CDR3 contains 16 residues. V was clipped by 7 bases and J by 5 bases, with 23 bases between them. The germline V gene encodes CDR1 SGHAT and CDR2 FQNNGV. DNA for the CDR3: TGTGCCAGCACACCGATTGGGGGCACGTTAAGAACTGAAGCTTTCTTT. Its protein product is CASTPIGGTLRTEAFF.

The chain carries TRBV7-2 and TRBJ1-5; 9 bases line up with TRBD1. V trimming: 4 bases; J trimming: 0 bases; junction bases outside the gene matches: 1. The CDR3 runs to 15 residues. Germline-derived CDR1 and CDR2 are SGHTA and FQGNSA. The CDR3 bases are TGTGCCAGCAGCTGGACAGGGGATAGCAATCAGCCCCAGCATTTT. Residues: CASSWTGDSNQPQHF.